This T cell receptor beta chain appears in the sequencing data of a study of T-cell reconstitution after alpha-beta-depleted transplantation in children. Findings of the study overall: The high TCRbeta diversity at day 60 in some patients came from surviving recipient T cells and thymic progenitors.

TCRbeta library preparation incorporated unique molecular identifiers. TCRdb analysed the PCR reads with MiXCR anew, one entry per CDR3 protein. Counted here are around 240,000 distinct CDR3 sequences, around 7.5% occurring once; the ten biggest clones make up 6.3%. V was shortened by 4 bases and J by 0 bases, with 16 bases between the two germline ends. The germline V gene has CDR1 LGHNA and CDR2 YSLEER. This CDR3 contains 17 residues. This clonotype appeared many times. Its specificity is unknown. The material was PBMCs, mostly from graft donor cells, obtained 180 days after TCRalphabeta/CD19-depleted stem cell transplant. The chain employs TRBV4-3 and TRBJ2-4; no clear D gene. The TCR sequence derives from a male patient under 18 who had a stem cell transplant for acute lymphoblastic leukemia, so the T cells may come from the graft donor. As DNA, the CDR3 is TGCGCCAGCAGCCCCGGGTTGGGTACAGTAGCCAAAAACATTCAGTACTTC. Its protein is CASSPGLGTVAKNIQYF.